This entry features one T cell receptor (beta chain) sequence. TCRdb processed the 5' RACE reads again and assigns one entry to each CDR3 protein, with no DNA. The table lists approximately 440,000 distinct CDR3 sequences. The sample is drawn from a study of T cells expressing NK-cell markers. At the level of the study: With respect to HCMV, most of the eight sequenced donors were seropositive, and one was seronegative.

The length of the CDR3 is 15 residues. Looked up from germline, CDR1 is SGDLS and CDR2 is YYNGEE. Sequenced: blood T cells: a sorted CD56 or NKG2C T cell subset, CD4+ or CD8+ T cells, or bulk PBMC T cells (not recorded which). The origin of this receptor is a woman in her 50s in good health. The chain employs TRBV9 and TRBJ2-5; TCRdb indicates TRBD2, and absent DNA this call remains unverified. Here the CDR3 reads CASSSITEGRETQYF. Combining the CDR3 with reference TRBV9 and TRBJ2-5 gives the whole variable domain DSGVTQTPKHLITATGQRVTLRCSPRSGDLSVYWYQQSLDQGLQFLIQYYNGEERAKGNILERFSAQQFPDLHSELNLSSLELGDSALYFCASSSITEGRETQYFGPGTRLLVL.